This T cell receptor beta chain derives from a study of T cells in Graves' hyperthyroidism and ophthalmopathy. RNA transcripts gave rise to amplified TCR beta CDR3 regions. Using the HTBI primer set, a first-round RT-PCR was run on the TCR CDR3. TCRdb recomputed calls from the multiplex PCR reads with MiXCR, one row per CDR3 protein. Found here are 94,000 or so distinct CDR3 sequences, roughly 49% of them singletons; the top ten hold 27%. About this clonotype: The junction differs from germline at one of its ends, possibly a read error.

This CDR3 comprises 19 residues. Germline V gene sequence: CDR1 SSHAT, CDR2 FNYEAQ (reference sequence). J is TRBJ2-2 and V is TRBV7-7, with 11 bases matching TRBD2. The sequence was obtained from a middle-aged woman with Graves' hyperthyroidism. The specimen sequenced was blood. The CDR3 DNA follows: TGTGCTAGCAGCTTTTCTGCACTAGCGGGAGACCCGGGTACCGGGGAGCTGTTTTTT. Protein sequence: CASSFSALAGDPGTGELFF.